Below are 5 T cell receptor beta chains sequenced from a single sample in a study of blood T cell repertoires in COVID-19. Profiled with immunoSEQ multiplex PCR; TCRdb holds only in-frame clones, not every one. The repertoire holds about 120,000 clones, 88% seen once, with roughly 3.3% in the top ten. Sequencing input: peripheral blood. Source of these receptors: a woman in her fifties or sixties with acute or convalescent COVID-19.

The chain employs TRBV11-3 and TRBJ2-7, with TRBD1 matching over 9 bases. CDR3 length: 13 residues. CDR1 and CDR2 (germline): SGHNT, YENEEA. In DNA, the CDR3 is TGTGGCCGACAGGGGGTACATCGATACGAGCAGTACTTC. Its protein product is CGRQGVHRYEQYF.

The chain uses TRBV7-2 and TRBJ2-7, with D perhaps matching TRBD2 (5 bases). V was trimmed by 5 bases and J by 2 bases, leaving 13 bases between them. Germline CDR1 reads SGHTA; CDR2 reads FQGNSA. CDR3 size: 14 residues. Written as DNA, the CDR3 is TGTGCCAGCAGCCCGCGGGCAGTGACCTACGAGCAGTACTTC. Protein sequence: CASSPRAVTYEQYF.

This chain joins TRBV27 and TRBJ2-1, with 11 nucleotides matching TRBD2. J gave up 2 bases and V 5 bases, and 11 bases lay outside the gene matches. Germline lookup yields CDR1 MNHEY and CDR2 SMNVEV (reference sequence). CDR3 length: 18 residues. The CDR3 nucleotides are TGTGCCAGCAGTGCCCTAGGGACTAGCGGACCCCCCTACAATGAGCAGTTCTTC. It yields the protein CASSALGTSGPPYNEQFF.

V usage is TRBV29-1 and J usage is TRBJ2-7; 10 nucleotides agree with TRBD2. Per germline, CDR1 SQVTM and CDR2 ANQGSEA. This CDR3 comprises 12 residues. Trimming took 4 bases from V and 4 from J; bases not matched to a gene: 1. This chain's CDR3 is CSVVAGGYEQYF. The CDR3 DNA follows: TGCAGCGTTGTAGCGGGGGGATACGAGCAGTACTTC.

DNA of the CDR3: TGTGCCAGCAGCTTGTTAGAAGGGGCTAACTACGAGCAGTACTTC. This encodes CASSLLEGANYEQYF. The chain has TRBV5-5 and TRBJ2-7; D is perhaps TRBD1 (5 bases). V gave up 1 base and J gave up 3 bases, with 14 bases separating them. Germline V lookup: CDR1 SGHKS, CDR2 YYEKEE (reference sequence). CDR3 length equals 15 residues.